The clone carrying this T cell receptor (beta chain) was seen a few times. What it binds is not known. This sample is part of a study of cytomegalovirus exposure and HLA in healthy donors. General study findings and limits: The study labeled 164 TCR beta chains cytomegalovirus-associated.

Assay used: immunoSEQ multiplex PCR; TCRdb lists only in-frame clones, some missing. The sample yields roughly 56,000 clones, roughly nine tenths seen once. V lost 5 bases and J lost 7, with 6 bases in between. The CDR3 extends over 10 amino acids. In germline, CDR1 is MDHEN, CDR2 SYDVKM. The origin of this receptor is a woman between 25 and 40 years old in good health and CMV-seronegative. The source material was PBMCs. This chain connects TRBV28 to TRBJ2-7; D not resolved. As DNA, the CDR3 is TGTGCCAGCAGTCTCGGGGAGCAGTACTTC. Encoded protein: CASSLGEQYF.